The 10 T cell receptor beta chains reported below all come from one sample, sequenced in a study of regulatory T cells. Findings of the study overall: In CD3G-deficient patients, conventional CD4+ T cells were enriched for hydrophobic CDR3 residues at positions 6 and 7.

The antigens these receptors bind are not known. The primer mix had 52 TRBV and 13 TRBJ primers. Generated by immunoSEQ multiplex PCR, the TCRdb table keeps only in-frame clones and is missing some. The table includes about 35,000 clones, about 91% detected once. The sample taken for sequencing was conventional CD4+ T cells sorted from blood. The receptors come from a person aged 18 to 30 with CD3G deficiency.

The genes are TRBV28 and TRBJ2-7, with a possible D match to TRBD2 (5 bases). Germline V gene lookup returns CDR1 MDHEN and CDR2 SYDVKM. The CDR3 contains 13 residues. Trimming shortened V by 3 bases and J by 0 bases, and 6 bases separated the two germline ends. The CDR3: CASSFGLSYEQYF. In nucleotides, the CDR3 is TGTGCCAGCAGTTTCGGACTCTCCTACGAGCAGTACTTC.

The table lists this clone with a count of one. The genes are TRBV28 and TRBJ1-2; 9 bases fit TRBD1. Germline CDR1 reads MDHEN; CDR2 reads SYDVKM. The CDR3 consists of 13 residues. V was clipped by 8 bases and J by 6 bases; unmatched bases: 7. The CDR3 region is CASATGGWDGYTF. The CDR3, as DNA: TGTGCCAGCGCAACAGGGGGCTGGGATGGCTACACCTTC.

As to this clone: One junction end does not reproduce the germline sequence, and a read error may be involved. The rearrangement uses TRBV7-7 and TRBJ2-3, with 9 bases matching TRBD1. Per germline, CDR1 SSHAT and CDR2 FNYEAQ (reference sequence). The CDR3 contains 17 residues. CDR3 protein: CASSALQGACGTDTQYF. The CDR3 region has the DNA TGTGCTAGCAGCGCACTACAGGGGGCGTGCGGCACAGATACGCAGTATTTT. The whole variable domain, remainder taken from reference TRBV7-7 and TRBJ2-3, is GAGVSQSPRYKVTKRGQDVTLRCDPISSHATLYWYQQALGQGPEFLTYFNYEAQPDKSGLPSDRFSAERPEGSISTLTIQRTEQRDSAMYRCASSALQGACGTDTQYFGPGTRLTVL.

This clone occurred once. The chain employs TRBV6-1 and TRBJ2-3, with 7 bases aligning to TRBD1. The CDR3 is made up of 13 amino acids. V gave up 3 bases and J gave up 6 bases; unmatched junction bases: 3. Looked up from germline, CDR1 is MNHNS and CDR2 is SASEGT. In DNA form, the CDR3 reads TGTGCCAGCAGTGAGACAGGGTCTGATACGCAGTATTTT. This gives the protein CASSETGSDTQYF.

This chain connects TRBV5-1 to TRBJ2-1; D perhaps matches TRBD2 (5 bases). Germline lookup yields CDR1 SGHRS and CDR2 YFSETQ. The CDR3 totals 15 residues. V shed 4 bases and J shed 8 bases, with 19 bases lying between them. The CDR3 region has the DNA TGCGCCAGCAGCCCCGGACCGGGCCAGAGGGATGAGCAGTTCTTC. Translated: CASSPGPGQRDEQFF.

The chain joins TRBV10-3 to TRBJ1-1; possible D gene TRBD1, 5 bases. Trimming removed 4 bases from V and 10 bases from J, with 16 bases in between. This CDR3 contains 13 residues. Per the germline V gene, CDR1 is ENHRY and CDR2 is SYGVKD. The CDR3 sequence is CAISGSWGKRAFF. In nucleotides, the CDR3 is TGTGCCATCAGTGGGAGTTGGGGGAAACGAGCTTTCTTT.

The genes are TRBV5-1 and TRBJ2-2; D gene unclear. There are 14 residues in the CDR3. Trimming shortened V by 0 bases and J by 4 bases, and 7 bases separated the two germline ends. CDR1 is SGHRS and CDR2 is YFSETQ in the germline V gene. This CDR3 reads CASSLEWGTGELFF. The CDR3 nucleotides are TGCGCCAGCAGCTTGGAGTGGGGCACCGGGGAGCTGTTTTTT. The whole variable domain, filled in from reference TRBV5-1 and TRBJ2-2, reads KAGVTQTPRYLIKTRGQQVTLSCSPISGHRSVSWYQQTPGQGLQFLFEYFSETQRNKGNFPGRFSGRQFSNSRSEMNVSTLELGDSALYLCASSLEWGTGELFFGEGSRLTVL.

This clone was found a few times. The sample holds other DNA sequences that translate to the same CDR3. The chain combines TRBV5-1 with TRBJ2-1, with TRBD2 matching 9 bases. The CDR3 is made up of 15 amino acids. Germline lookup yields CDR1 SGHRS and CDR2 YFSETQ. The trim removed 4 bases at V and 4 bases at J, leaving 6 bases unmatched. In DNA, the CDR3 is TGCGCCAGCAGCCCGGGGACTAGCAGTTACAATGAGCAGTTCTTC. Translated, it gives CASSPGTSSYNEQFF.

This clone was seen only once. The chain combines TRBV5-1 with TRBJ1-1, with 9 bases matching TRBD1. The V segment lost 4 bases and the J segment 0 bases; nucleotides outside the gene matches: 10. CDR1 SGHRS and CDR2 YFSETQ come from the germline V gene. The CDR3 has 17 residues. The CDR3: CASSPGTGTNMNTEAFF. The CDR3 coding sequence is TGCGCCAGCAGCCCCGGGACAGGGACCAACATGAACACTGAAGCTTTCTTT.

The gene calls are TRBV6-1 and TRBJ2-5, with D unclear. The tail of the sequence fits TRBJ2-7 better, so the J call may be wrong. Germline CDR1 MNHNS, CDR2 SASEGT. The CDR3 has 13 residues. In nucleotides, the CDR3 is TGTGCCAGCAGTGAAGGGATCCGGCGCGAGCAGTACTTC. This gives the protein CASSEGIRREQYF.